This is a list of T cell receptor beta chains from one sample in a study of blood T cell repertoires in COVID-19. Clones were read by immunoSEQ multiplex PCR, and TCRdb kept only the in-frame ones, dropping some. The data show 150,000 to 200,000 clones, around 86% seen once. Sample: PBMCs or T cells enriched from blood (not recorded which). Every receptor here comes from a woman aged 25 to 39 who had recovered from COVID-19. The CDR3 runs from the conserved cysteine through the conserved F or W. Fields, in order: CDR3 length, D gene, clone size, V gene, J gene, CDR3 DNA, CDR3 protein. A D gene is named only where the DNA matches it firmly. The size entry is marked missing in some rows and otherwise reads once, few, many or a size class.

14,-,-,TRBV28,TRBJ1-2,TGTGCCAGCAGTTTACAGGGGATTAACTATGGCTACACCTTC,CASSLQGINYGYTF
13,-,-,TRBV14,TRBJ2-5,TGTGCCAGCAGCCGGGACATGGGCGAGACCCAGTACTTC,CASSRDMGETQYF
14,TRBD1,-,TRBV6-5,TRBJ2-1,TGTGCCAGCAGGAGGACAGGGACCTACAATGAGCAGTTCTTC,CASRRTGTYNEQFF
15,-,-,TRBV5-1,TRBJ1-5,TGCGCCAGCAGCTTAATCGGGGGAAGCAATCAGCCCCAGCATTTT,CASSLIGGSNQPQHF
16,-,-,TRBV6-5,TRBJ2-2,TGTGCCAGCAGTTACTCTAGTACTAGCTTCATCGGGGAGCTGTTTTTT,CASSYSSTSFIGELFF
14,-,-,TRBV18,TRBJ2-2,TGTGCCAGCTCACCAGGCAGATACACCGGGGAGCTGTTTTTT,CASSPGRYTGELFF
17,TRBD1,-,TRBV19,TRBJ1-2,TGTGCCAGTACCAGGGGGGTGGAGACAGGCGCCAACTATGGCTACACCTTC,CASTRGVETGANYGYTF
15,TRBD2,-,TRBV19,TRBJ2-1,TGTGCCAGTAGTATACGGGCGGGAGGTTACAATGAGCAGTTCTTC,CASSIRAGGYNEQFF
17,TRBD2,-,TRBV10-3,TRBJ2-5,TGTGCCATCAGCTCCGGGACTAGCGGGAGGAACCAAGAGACCCAGTACTTC,CAISSGTSGRNQETQYF
12,-,-,TRBV3-1/TRBV3-2,TRBJ1-3,TGTGCCAGCAGGGCTTTAGGAAACACCATATATTTT,CASRALGNTIYF
15,-,-,TRBV19,TRBJ1-3,TGTGCCAGTAGTACCAGGGTTCCCTCTGGAAACACCATATATTTT,CASSTRVPSGNTIYF
14,TRBD1,-,TRBV7-8,TRBJ2-3,TGTGCCAGCAGCAAGGGACAGCTCACAGATACGCAGTATTTT,CASSKGQLTDTQYF
13,-,-,TRBV25-1,TRBJ1-6,TGTGCCAGCAGTGTTCGTCAGGGGAGTCCCCTCCACTTT,CASSVRQGSPLHF
17,TRBD2,few,TRBV5-1,TRBJ2-3,TGCGCCAGCAGCTCACTTGCGGCTAGCGGAACCACAGATACGCAGTATTTT,CASSSLAASGTTDTQYF
16,TRBD2,-,TRBV7-9,TRBJ2-3,TGTGCCAGCAGCTTGTTAGCGGGAGGGCCGGCAGATACGCAGTATTTT,CASSLLAGGPADTQYF
18,TRBD2,-,TRBV9,TRBJ2-3,TGTGCCAGCAGCGTAGAGGGGAGTAGCGGGAGAGTCACAGATACGCAGTATTTT,CASSVEGSSGRVTDTQYF
12,-,-,TRBV6-5,TRBJ1-1,TGTGCCAGCAGTCCGACCGGGACAGAAGCTTTCTTT,CASSPTGTEAFF
14,-,few,TRBV30,TRBJ2-2,TGTGCCTGCCCCGGGGTCTTCCCTGCCGGGGAGCTGTTTTTT,CACPGVFPAGELFF
12,TRBD2,-,TRBV29-1,TRBJ2-5,TGCAGCGTTACTAGCGAGAAAGAGACCCAGTACTTC,CSVTSEKETQYF
14,-,-,TRBV28,TRBJ2-7,TGTGCCAGCAGCCTCCGTAACAGGGACCACGAGCAGTACTTC,CASSLRNRDHEQYF
13,-,-,TRBV12-3/TRBV12-4,TRBJ1-4,TGTGCCAGCAGTCTCTCAGTGAATGAAAAACTGTTTTTT,CASSLSVNEKLFF
17,TRBD1,-,TRBV9,TRBJ1-3,TGTGCCAGCAGCGTAGCTTACAGGGGACCCTCTGGAAACACCATATATTTT,CASSVAYRGPSGNTIYF
15,-,once,TRBV19,TRBJ2-5,TGTGCCAGTAGCCCCAAGCCAGGCAGACAAGAGACCCAGTACTTC,CASSPKPGRQETQYF
14,TRBD2,-,TRBV5-1,TRBJ2-7,TGCGCCAGCAGTCCAGGGACTAGCGGATACGAGCAGTACTTC,CASSPGTSGYEQYF
14,TRBD1,-,TRBV6-5,TRBJ2-1,TGTGCCAGCAGGACAGGGGACCTAGGCAATGAGCAGTTCTTC,CASRTGDLGNEQFF
15,-,-,TRBV28,TRBJ1-1,TGTGCCAGCAGTTTGGTGTTTGTGCCACGGACTGAAGCTTTCTTT,CASSLVFVPRTEAFF
12,-,-,TRBV5-1,TRBJ2-3,TGCGCCAGCAGGACTAACACAGATACGCAGTATTTT,CASRTNTDTQYF
15,TRBD2,-,TRBV7-2,TRBJ2-1,TGTGCCAGCAGCTCGGGACTAGCGGCTTACAATGAGCAGTTCTTC,CASSSGLAAYNEQFF
14,-,-,TRBV5-1,TRBJ2-2,TGCGCCAGCAGCATGGCTCCTAACACCGGGGAGCTGTTTTTT,CASSMAPNTGELFF
15,TRBD2,-,TRBV19,TRBJ2-5,TGTGCCAGTAGTATAGGTCCTAGCGGACAAGAGACCCAGTACTTC,CASSIGPSGQETQYF
14,TRBD2,-,TRBV12-5,TRBJ2-1,TGTGCTAGTGGTTCCGGACTAGCCTACAATGAGCAGTTCTTC,CASGSGLAYNEQFF
16,TRBD2,-,TRBV7-3,TRBJ2-1,TGTGCCAGCAGCACATCAGGGACTAGGGTTTACAATGAGCAGTTCTTC,CASSTSGTRVYNEQFF
13,TRBD1,-,TRBV27,TRBJ1-5,TGTGCCAGTCAAGGGGGCGGCAATCAGCCCCAGCATTTT,CASQGGGNQPQHF
13,TRBD1,-,TRBV7-9,TRBJ2-7,TGTGCCAGCAGCTTTCCGGGACAGGTAGAGCAGTACTTC,CASSFPGQVEQYF
16,-,once,TRBV5-1,TRBJ2-5,TGCGCCAGCAGCTTGGCCCCAGGGGCCAGACAAGAGACCCAGTACTTC,CASSLAPGARQETQYF
15,-,-,TRBV6-1,TRBJ1-1,TGTGCCAGCAGTGAAGGGACGCGGGGGTACACTGAAGCTTTCTTT,CASSEGTRGYTEAFF
13,-,-,TRBV7-6,TRBJ2-7,TGTGCCAGCAGCTTTGGACAGTCCTACGAGCAGTACTTC,CASSFGQSYEQYF
15,TRBD2,-,TRBV19,TRBJ2-1,TGTGCCAGTGGGGGACTAGCGGGAGATTCGAATGAGCAGTTCTTC,CASGGLAGDSNEQFF
15,TRBD2,-,TRBV5-4,TRBJ2-4,TGTGCCAGCAGCTCGGGGACTAGCGGAAAAAACATTCAGTACTTC,CASSSGTSGKNIQYF
15,-,-,TRBV7-9,TRBJ2-5,TGTGCCAGCAGCTCCCTCGGGGGATACCAAGAGACCCAGTACTTC,CASSSLGGYQETQYF